The rows below give T cell receptor beta chains drawn from one sample of a study of blood T cell repertoires in COVID-19. The repertoire was sequenced with immunoSEQ multiplex PCR; TCRdb's copy has only in-frame clones and lacks some. The sample shows about 160,000 clones, 85% of them seen only once. The sample was peripheral blood. The receptors stem from a human donor with acute or convalescent COVID-19. The donor label of this sample is uncertain. The CDR3 runs from the conserved cysteine through the conserved F or W. A D gene is named only where the DNA matches it firmly.

v_call	cdr3_length	d_call	j_call	cdr3_nt	cdr3_aa
TRBV5-4	14	.	TRBJ1-2	TGTGCCAGCAGCTTGCAGGGGCGGGACTATGGCTACACCTTC	CASSLQGRDYGYTF
TRBV3-1/TRBV3-2	17	.	TRBJ2-1	TGTGCCAGCAGCTCCCCTTCTCTGCCTAGCGGAGGGGGTGAGCAGTTCTTC	CASSSPSLPSGGGEQFF
TRBV20-1	11	.	TRBJ1-4	TGCAGTGCTAGAGGACAGATGGACCCGTTTTTT	CSARGQMDPFF
TRBV3-1/TRBV3-2	16	TRBD2	TRBJ2-1	TGTGCCAGCAGCCAGGTAGCGGGGACAAACTACAATGAGCAGTTCTTC	CASSQVAGTNYNEQFF
TRBV29-1	11	.	TRBJ1-1	TGCAGCGTCCGAACAGGGCTGGGAGCTTTCTTT	CSVRTGLGAFF
TRBV9	16	TRBD1	TRBJ2-1	TGTGCCAGCAGTATTGCTCAGACAGGGGGCTTAGGTGAGCAGTTCTTC	CASSIAQTGGLGEQFF
TRBV4-3	19	.	TRBJ1-3	TGCGCCAGCAGCCAAGAAGCTGAACCCCCCTTCTACTCTGGAAACACCATATATTTT	CASSQEAEPPFYSGNTIYF
TRBV3-1/TRBV3-2	17	.	TRBJ1-1	TGTGCCAGCAGCCAAGATCTCTCGGGACATTTGAACACTGAAGCTTTCTTT	CASSQDLSGHLNTEAFF
TRBV7-2	15	.	TRBJ2-7	TGTGCCAGCAGCCTGGGGGGGACAGGTCCCTACGAGCAGTACTTC	CASSLGGTGPYEQYF
TRBV11-1	16	.	TRBJ2-7	TGTGCCAGCAGCTCCCCGATGGGGGGAGCAGACGGCGAGCAGTACTTC	CASSSPMGGADGEQYF
TRBV19	14	.	TRBJ1-4	TGTGCCAGTAGTTACACCCTCACTAATGAAAAACTGTTTTTT	CASSYTLTNEKLFF
TRBV7-2	16	.	TRBJ1-1	TGTGCCAGCAGGAAACAGGTGGGTCGGGCAGGGCGAGAAGCTTTCTTT	CASRKQVGRAGREAFF
TRBV5-6	15	.	TRBJ1-6	TGTGCCAGCAGCTTGGGCGGCAGCCTCAATTCACCCCTCCACTTT	CASSLGGSLNSPLHF
TRBV6-5	13	.	TRBJ2-7	TGTGCCAGCAGTTACGAGGGGGGGCGCGAGCAGTACTTC	CASSYEGGREQYF